The source of this TCR beta chain is a study of T cell responses to AZD1222 COVID-19 vaccine. TCRdb's copy holds only in-frame clones and misses some; the assay was immunoSEQ multiplex PCR. The sample lists about 120,000 clones, about 89% occurring once. General study results and limits: Only a handful of people who got AZD1222 tested seropositive at baseline. In the spike-specific TCR repertoire, nearly half reportedly target unmutated variant regions.

This clone was seen more than once but under ten times. As yet, its antigen is unknown. CDR3 length: 13 amino acids. The germline gives CDR1 SGDLS, CDR2 YYNGEE. V was shortened by 0 bases and J by 8 bases, with 6 bases between the two germline ends. The V and J genes are TRBV9 and TRBJ1-6, with a weak D call TRBD1 (5 bases). The input for sequencing was peripheral blood, taken on day 0 of AZD1222 vaccination. The clonotype was recovered from an adult in good health. The CDR3 bases are TGTGCCAGCAGCGTAGGGGGGGATTCACCCCTCCACTTT. It is translated as CASSVGGDSPLHF. Using reference TRBV9 and TRBJ1-6 for the parts outside the CDR3, the full variable domain is DSGVTQTPKHLITATGQRVTLRCSPRSGDLSVYWYQQSLDQGLQFLIQYYNGEERAKGNILERFSAQQFPDLHSELNLSSLELGDSALYFCASSVGGDSPLHFGNGTRLTVT.